This TCR beta chain was sequenced in a study of OX40 agonist ivuxolimab in advanced cancers. Study overall: Ivuxolimab was administered intravenously to patients at 0.01 to 10 mg/kg every 2 weeks. It was permissible to have had prior anti-PD-1, anti-PD-L1 or anti-CTLA-4 therapy, and around 40% had some. Study findings and constraints: There were, on average, more expanded clones in CD8+ T cells than in CD4+.

Blood sampling was done at baseline, cycle 4 day 1, and cycle 7 day 1. CDR3 length equals 17 residues. The V end was cut by 5 bases, the J end by 2 bases, with 21 bases between. Germline CDR1 is SGHTA and CDR2 is FQGNSA. Using immunoSEQ multiplex PCR, the repertoire was profiled, and TCRdb retains in-frame clones only, with some absent. The repertoire includes fewer than 30,000 clones, roughly 76% of them detected once, and about 15% sits in the top ten. With respect to this clone: Its antigen is undetermined.

Sequencing used CD4+ or CD8+ T cells sorted from blood, obtained in a trial of the OX40 agonist ivuxolimab. This clonotype was sampled from an adult with an advanced solid tumor such as melanoma, head and neck, liver or kidney cancer. This chain connects TRBV7-2 to TRBJ1-2, with D hard to call. CDR3 residues: CASSPKGRWQTNYGYTF. The CDR3 DNA reads TGTGCCAGCAGCCCCAAGGGAAGGTGGCAGACCAACTATGGCTACACCTTC. The variable domain in full, completed from reference TRBV7-2 and TRBJ1-2, reads GAGVSQSPSNKVTEKGKDVELRCDPISGHTALYWYRQSLGQGLEFLIYFQGNSAPDKSGLPSDRFSAERTGGSVSTLTIQRTQQEDSAVYLCASSPKGRWQTNYGYTFGSGTRLTVV.